Listed below are T cell receptor beta chains from one sample, sequenced in a study of shared clonotypes between healthy human individuals. Clones were sequenced by immunoSEQ multiplex PCR, and TCRdb holds only the in-frame ones, with some missing. Of about 2.1 million clones listed, just under 95% are singletons. The material sequenced was naive CD8+ T cells from PBMCs. The receptors stem from a man aged 18 to 29 in good health. Some clones in this sample may be carry-over from other donors' samples. CDR3s include the opening cysteine and the closing phenylalanine or tryptophan. D genes are given only for firm matches. Not all rows give a size; the values are once, few, many and, for expanded clones, a class.

V	size	D	J	CDR3	DNA
TRBV4-3	NA	TRBD1	TRBJ2-7	CASSQARQGNYEQYF	TGCGCCAGCAGCCAAGCCCGACAGGGAAACTACGAGCAGTACTTC
TRBV11-2	once	NA	TRBJ2-7	CASSLREGGWYGQYF	TGTGCCAGCAGCTTACGTGAGGGAGGTTGGTACGGGCAGTACTTC
TRBV5-6	NA	NA	TRBJ1-4	CASREGGALNEKLFF	TGTGCCAGCAGGGAGGGCGGGGCCCTTAATGAAAAACTGTTTTTT
TRBV5-4	once	TRBD2	TRBJ2-3	CASSLGTSGSIGTDTQYF	TGTGCCAGCAGCTTAGGGACTAGCGGGAGTATCGGCACAGATACGCAGTATTTT
TRBV7-2	NA	TRBD2	TRBJ2-2	CASSLAGEGTGELFF	TGTGCCAGCAGCCTAGCGGGAGAGGGCACCGGGGAGCTGTTTTTT
TRBV7-6	NA	TRBD1	TRBJ2-2	CASSFDRGTGELFF	TGTGCCAGCAGCTTCGACAGGGGCACCGGGGAGCTGTTTTTT
TRBV27	NA	NA	TRBJ2-3	CASRPRDSSTDTQYF	TGTGCCAGCAGGCCCCGGGACTCTTCGACAGATACGCAGTATTTT
TRBV2	NA	TRBD2	TRBJ2-2	CATSGEGTGELFF	TGTGCCACCAGTGGGGAGGGGACCGGGGAGCTGTTTTTT
TRBV7-7	NA	NA	TRBJ2-1	CASSRVLVDEQFF	TGTGCCAGCAGCCGCGTCCTCGTAGATGAGCAGTTCTTC
TRBV19	NA	NA	TRBJ1-4	CASSIGPTVGEKLFF	TGTGCCAGTAGTATAGGACCGACAGTGGGTGAAAAACTGTTTTTT
TRBV2	NA	NA	TRBJ2-5	CASLPLVLGAQETQYF	TGTGCCAGCCTACCGCTTGTCCTCGGTGCCCAAGAGACCCAGTACTTC
TRBV2	NA	TRBD2	TRBJ2-7	CASSLLAELLYEQYF	TGTGCCAGCAGTCTTCTAGCGGAACTTCTATACGAGCAGTACTTC
TRBV27	NA	NA	TRBJ2-2	CASTAAPHAGSTGELFF	TGTGCGTCGACGGCGGCACCACACGCAGGTTCCACCGGGGAGCTGTTTTTT
TRBV4-2	NA	NA	TRBJ1-2	CASSRPGEINYGYTF	TGTGCCAGCAGCCGGCCAGGGGAAATCAACTATGGCTACACCTTC
TRBV6-5	once	NA	TRBJ2-2	CASSYRTAIGELFF	TGTGCCAGCAGTTACAGGACAGCGATCGGGGAGCTGTTTTTT
TRBV9	NA	NA	TRBJ2-3	CASSASSASTDTQYF	TGTGCCAGCAGCGCTAGCTCTGCTAGCACAGATACGCAGTATTTT
TRBV21-1	NA	NA	TRBJ1-1	CASSNVGTGPYRRTEAFF	TGTGCCAGCAGCAATGTAGGGACAGGGCCATATCGGAGGACTGAAGCTTTCTTT
TRBV19	NA	TRBD1	TRBJ1-1	CASSIVTGEAEAFF	TGTGCCAGTAGTATTGTGACAGGGGAGGCTGAAGCTTTCTTT
TRBV5-1	NA	TRBD2	TRBJ2-7	CASSLGGGSSYEQYF	TGCGCCAGCAGCTTGGGCGGGGGGAGCTCCTACGAGCAGTACTTC
TRBV27	NA	NA	TRBJ2-7	CASSLSPDGSYEQYF	TGTGCCAGCAGTTTATCCCCCGACGGCTCCTACGAGCAGTACTTC
TRBV9	once	TRBD2	TRBJ2-5	CASSVGPSGRSGTQYF	TGTGCCAGCAGCGTAGGTCCTAGCGGGAGGTCCGGGACCCAGTACTTC
TRBV9	NA	NA	TRBJ2-5	CASSVGPDFHERTQYF	TGTGCCAGCAGCGTAGGCCCGGACTTTCACGAGAGGACCCAGTACTTC
TRBV5-1	NA	TRBD2	TRBJ2-3	CASSLAVREGYHTQYF	TGCGCCAGCAGCTTGGCAGTACGGGAGGGGTATCATACGCAGTATTTT
TRBV7-9	NA	NA	TRBJ1-3	CASVAGSSGNTIYF	TGTGCCAGTGTCGCAGGGAGCTCTGGAAACACCATATATTTT
TRBV9	NA	TRBD2	TRBJ2-2	CASSGFRTSGINLDTGELFF	TGTGCCAGCAGCGGGTTTCGGACTAGCGGGATCAATCTAGACACCGGGGAGCTGTTTTTT
TRBV7-9	once	NA	TRBJ1-2	CASSLSDRNGYTF	TGTGCCAGCAGCTTATCCGACAGAAATGGCTACACCTTC
TRBV19	NA	NA	TRBJ2-3	CASSIDTGSTDTQYF	TGTGCCAGTAGTATAGATACTGGGAGCACAGATACGCAGTATTTT
TRBV5-1	NA	TRBD1	TRBJ1-1	CASSLVGPGQMNTEAFF	TGCGCCAGCAGCTTGGTGGGTCCGGGACAGATGAACACTGAAGCTTTCTTT
TRBV27	few	TRBD1	TRBJ2-7	CASSRTGKPYEQYF	TGTGCCAGCAGCCGGACAGGGAAGCCCTACGAGCAGTACTTC
TRBV5-6	NA	TRBD1	TRBJ1-1	CASSPQGGTEAFF	TGTGCCAGCAGCCCTCAGGGGGGCACTGAAGCTTTCTTT
TRBV29-1	NA	NA	TRBJ2-1	CSVEGAPGSSYNEQFF	TGCAGCGTTGAAGGCGCCCCGGGAAGCTCCTACAATGAGCAGTTCTTC
TRBV11-2	NA	TRBD1	TRBJ2-6	CASSLAGTVSGANVLTF	TGTGCCAGCAGCTTGGCCGGGACAGTCTCTGGGGCCAACGTCCTGACTTTC
TRBV7-9	NA	NA	TRBJ1-2	CASSLGQEDGYTF	TGTGCCAGCAGCTTAGGGCAGGAGGATGGCTACACCTTC
TRBV28	many	TRBD1	TRBJ1-1	CASSMDRGSAEAFF	TGTGCCAGCAGTATGGACAGGGGGAGCGCTGAAGCTTTCTTT
TRBV27	NA	TRBD2	TRBJ2-7	CASSLRGLAGHEQYF	TGTGCCAGCAGTTTAAGGGGACTAGCGGGACACGAGCAGTACTTC
TRBV4-2	NA	NA	TRBJ2-7	CASSQTGTTTGEQYF	TGTGCCAGCAGCCAAACCGGGACCACAACAGGCGAGCAGTACTTC
TRBV9	NA	NA	TRBJ2-1	CASSVDLAYNEQFF	TGTGCCAGCAGCGTAGATCTAGCTTACAATGAGCAGTTCTTC
TRBV11-2	NA	NA	TRBJ1-2	CASSFYGGLYGYTF	TGTGCCAGCAGCTTTTACGGGGGGCTCTATGGCTACACCTTC
TRBV7-9	NA	NA	TRBJ2-7	CASSLTGLLREQYF	TGTGCCAGCAGCCTCACAGGGCTCCTACGAGAGCAGTACTTC
TRBV7-3	NA	TRBD1	TRBJ2-7	CASSSGTGPYEQYF	TGTGCCAGCAGCTCCGGGACAGGGCCCTACGAGCAGTACTTC
TRBV19	NA	NA	TRBJ2-1	CASKVPGAFYNEQFF	TGTGCCAGTAAGGTACCGGGGGCTTTTTACAATGAGCAGTTCTTC
TRBV7-8	NA	NA	TRBJ2-6	CASSLAVLGGLSGANVLTF	TGTGCCAGCAGCTTAGCGGTCCTGGGCGGACTCTCTGGGGCCAACGTCCTGACTTTC
TRBV5-1	NA	TRBD1	TRBJ2-3	CASSKGTGDITDTQYF	TGCGCCAGCAGCAAAGGCACAGGGGACATCACAGATACGCAGTATTTT